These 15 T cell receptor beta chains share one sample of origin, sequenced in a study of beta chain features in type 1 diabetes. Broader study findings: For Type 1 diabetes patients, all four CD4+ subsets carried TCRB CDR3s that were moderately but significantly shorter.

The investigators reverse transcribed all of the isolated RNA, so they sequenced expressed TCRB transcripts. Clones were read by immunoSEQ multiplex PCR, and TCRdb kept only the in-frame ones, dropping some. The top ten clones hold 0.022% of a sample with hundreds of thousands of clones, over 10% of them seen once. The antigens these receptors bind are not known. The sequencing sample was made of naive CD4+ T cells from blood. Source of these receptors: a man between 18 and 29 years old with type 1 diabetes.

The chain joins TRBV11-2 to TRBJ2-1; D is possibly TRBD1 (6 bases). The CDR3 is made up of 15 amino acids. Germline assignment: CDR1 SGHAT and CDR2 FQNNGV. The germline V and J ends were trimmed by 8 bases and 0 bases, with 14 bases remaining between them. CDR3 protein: CASRQQGSSYNEQFF. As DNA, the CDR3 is TGTGCCAGCCGCCAGCAGGGGAGCTCCTACAATGAGCAGTTCTTC.

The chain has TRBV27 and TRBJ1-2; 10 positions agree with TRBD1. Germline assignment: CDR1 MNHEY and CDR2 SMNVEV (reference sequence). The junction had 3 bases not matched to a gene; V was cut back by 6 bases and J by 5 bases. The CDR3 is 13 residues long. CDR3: CASSRDRGYGYTF. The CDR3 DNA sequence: TGTGCCAGCAGCCGGGACAGGGGATATGGCTACACCTTC.

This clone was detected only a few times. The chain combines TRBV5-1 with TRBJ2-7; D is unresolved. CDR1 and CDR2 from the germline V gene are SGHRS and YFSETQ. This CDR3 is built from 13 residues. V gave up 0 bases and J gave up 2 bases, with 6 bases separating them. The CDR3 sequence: CASSLVSAYEQYF. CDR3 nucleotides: TGCGCCAGCAGCTTGGTCTCAGCCTACGAGCAGTACTTC.

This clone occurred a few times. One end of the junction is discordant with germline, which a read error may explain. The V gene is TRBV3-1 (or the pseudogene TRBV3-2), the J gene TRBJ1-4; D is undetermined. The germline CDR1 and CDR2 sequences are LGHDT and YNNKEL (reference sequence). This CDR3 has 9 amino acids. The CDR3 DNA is TGTGCCAGCAGCCAGCCCGACCATTTT. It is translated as CASSQPDHF.

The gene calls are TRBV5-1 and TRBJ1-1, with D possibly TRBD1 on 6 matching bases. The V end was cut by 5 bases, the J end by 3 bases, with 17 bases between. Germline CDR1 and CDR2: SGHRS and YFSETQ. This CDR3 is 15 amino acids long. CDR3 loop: CASRSGGATDTEAFF. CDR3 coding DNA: TGCGCCAGCAGGTCCGGGGGCGCGACGGACACTGAAGCTTTCTTT.

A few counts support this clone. This CDR3 reads CASSLGGRGNQPQHF. In DNA, the CDR3 is TGCGCCAGCAGCTTGGGCGGCAGAGGGAATCAGCCCCAGCATTTT. This chain joins TRBV5-1 and TRBJ1-5; D is unclear. The V gene lost 0 bases and the J gene lost 4 bases, with 11 bases spanning the gap. The germline gives CDR1 SGHRS, CDR2 YFSETQ. CDR3 length equals 15 residues.

CDR3 DNA: TGTGCCAGCACCCTAGAGGGCTACGAGCAGTACTTC. This encodes CASTLEGYEQYF. V gene TRBV25-1 combines with J gene TRBJ2-7; perhaps TRBD2 as D (5 bases). Trimming removed 7 bases at V and 3 bases at J, with 10 bases between. Germline values: CDR1 MGHDK, CDR2 SYGVNS. This CDR3 contains 12 residues.

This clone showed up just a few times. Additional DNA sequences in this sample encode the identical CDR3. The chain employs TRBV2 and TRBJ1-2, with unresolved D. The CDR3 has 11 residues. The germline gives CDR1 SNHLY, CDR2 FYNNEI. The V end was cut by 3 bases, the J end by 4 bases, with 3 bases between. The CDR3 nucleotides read TGTGCCAGCAGTGACGGCTATGGCTACACCTTC. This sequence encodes CASSDGYGYTF.

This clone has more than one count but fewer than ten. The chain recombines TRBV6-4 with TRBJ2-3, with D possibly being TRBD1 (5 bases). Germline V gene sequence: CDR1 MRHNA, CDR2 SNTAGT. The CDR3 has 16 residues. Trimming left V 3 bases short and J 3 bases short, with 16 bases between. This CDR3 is CASSEFPQGGTDTQYF. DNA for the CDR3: TGTGCCAGCAGTGAATTTCCCCAGGGTGGAACAGATACGCAGTATTTT.

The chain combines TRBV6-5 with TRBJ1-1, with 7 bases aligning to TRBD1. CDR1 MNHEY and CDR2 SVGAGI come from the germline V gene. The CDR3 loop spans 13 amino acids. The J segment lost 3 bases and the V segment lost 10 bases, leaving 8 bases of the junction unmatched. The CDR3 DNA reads TGTGCCACCTCGGGGACAGACTACACTGAAGCTTTCTTT. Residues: CATSGTDYTEAFF.

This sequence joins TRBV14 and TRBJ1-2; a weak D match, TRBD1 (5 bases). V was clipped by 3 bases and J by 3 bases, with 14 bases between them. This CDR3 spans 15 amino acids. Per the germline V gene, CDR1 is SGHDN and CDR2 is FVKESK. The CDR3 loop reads CASSHRRQSHYGYTF. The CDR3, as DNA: TGTGCCAGCAGCCACCGACGACAGTCCCACTATGGCTACACCTTC.

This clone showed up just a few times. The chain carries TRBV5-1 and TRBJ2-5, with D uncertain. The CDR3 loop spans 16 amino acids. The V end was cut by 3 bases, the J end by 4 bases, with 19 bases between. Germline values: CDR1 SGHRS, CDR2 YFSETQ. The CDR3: CASSSQGPEVGETQYF. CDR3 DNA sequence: TGCGCCAGCAGCTCTCAAGGGCCAGAGGTTGGAGAGACCCAGTACTTC.

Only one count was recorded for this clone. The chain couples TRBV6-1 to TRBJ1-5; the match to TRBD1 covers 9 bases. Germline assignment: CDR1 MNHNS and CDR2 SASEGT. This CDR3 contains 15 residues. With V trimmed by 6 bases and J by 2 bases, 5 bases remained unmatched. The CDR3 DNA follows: TGTGCCAGCAGCTGGACAGGGGCGGGCAATCAGCCCCAGCATTTT. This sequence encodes CASSWTGAGNQPQHF.

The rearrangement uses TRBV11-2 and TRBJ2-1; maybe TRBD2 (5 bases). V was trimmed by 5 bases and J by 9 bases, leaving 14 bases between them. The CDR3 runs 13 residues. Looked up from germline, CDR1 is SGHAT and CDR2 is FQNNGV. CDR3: CASSLAARSEQFF. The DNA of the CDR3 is TGTGCCAGCAGCCTAGCCGCCCGCAGTGAGCAGTTCTTC.

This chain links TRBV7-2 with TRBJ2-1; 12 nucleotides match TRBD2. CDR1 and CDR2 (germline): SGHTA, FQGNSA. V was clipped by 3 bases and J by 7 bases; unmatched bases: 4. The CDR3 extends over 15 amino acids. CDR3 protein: CASSFELAGGNEQFF. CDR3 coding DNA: TGTGCCAGCAGCTTCGAGCTAGCGGGGGGGAATGAGCAGTTCTTC.